The clone carrying this T cell receptor beta chain was counted a single time. The data were taken from a study of blood T cells in healthy people across ages. Germline V gene sequence: CDR1 LGHDT, CDR2 YNNKEL (reference sequence). This CDR3 is built from 13 residues. With a J-beta primer mix and a sample-barcoded 5' primer, a second PCR ran 7 to 11 cycles. Per sample, CDR3-containing paired-end reads numbered at least 3 million. TCRdb recomputed calls from the 5' RACE reads with MiXCR, one row per CDR3 protein. The sample holds roughly 930,000 distinct CDR3 sequences, 40% to 60% seen once. The V gene is TRBV3-1, the J gene TRBJ2-4; no clear D. Matching the DNA end better, TRBJ2-7 makes the J call doubtful. This clonotype was sampled from a man aged 25 to 40 in good health. Sequencing was carried out using blood. The DNA of the CDR3 is TGTGCCAGCAGCCCCAATCCCGCCTACGAGCAGTACTTC. It translates to CASSPNPAYEQYF.